This T cell receptor (beta chain) was obtained from a study of shared clonotypes between healthy human individuals. The CDR3 spans 15 residues. The assay was immunoSEQ multiplex PCR, and TCRdb's table has in-frame clones only and misses some. Seen here are around 430,000 clones, about four fifths observed once, and the top ten hold around 13%. Unsorted samples drew genomic DNA from 100 million or so PBMCs. J is TRBJ1-2 and V is TRBV21-1. TRBV21-1 is recorded as a pseudogene. Sequencing used PBMCs. This sequence originates from a woman aged 40-49 years in good health. Some clones in this sample may be carry-over from other donors' samples. The CDR3 protein is CASSNPRGGRYGYTF. In DNA form, the CDR3 reads TGTGCCAGCAGCAACCCCCGGGGGGGGCGCTATGGCTACACCTTC.